This T cell receptor beta chain was sequenced during a study of long-term antiretroviral therapy in people with HIV. Regarding the study as a whole: ART adherence, viral resistance and therapy changes were undocumented. The study found narrower CDR3 length ranges in HIV repertoires than in controls.

At the survey level, the v3.0 immunoSEQ assay was run. Libraries were prepared by immunoSEQ multiplex PCR; TCRdb keeps only in-frame clonotypes and omits some of them. The data hold tens of thousands of clones, with approximately 95% observed a single time. As to this clone: Its specificity is not known.

Inclusion required at least two post-ART and at least one pre-ART PBMC samples. Trimming at V came to 0 bases and at J to 9 bases, leaving 3 bases not matched to a gene. Germline CDR1 and CDR2: LGHNA and YSLEER. This CDR3 comprises 15 residues. Sequencing was performed on unsorted PBMCs, taken 5.3 years after starting antiretroviral therapy. The receptor was derived from a man over 45 with HIV. The V gene is TRBV4-3, the J gene TRBJ1-6; TRBD1 matches at 9 bases. The CDR3 is CASSQEGQGFSPLHF. CDR3 in DNA: TGCGCCAGCAGCCAAGAAGGACAGGGGTTTTCACCCCTCCACTTT.